Listed here is a single T cell receptor (beta chain). Its antigen is undetermined. The data were obtained in a study of TIL therapy for anti-PD-1-resistant metastatic lung cancer. On the study more broadly: By whole-exome sequencing, median non-synonymous tumor mutation burden was under 1.9 mutations per megabase. General observations from the study: After infusion, TIL clonotypes partly replaced peripheral T cells and declined over months. Treatment-naive, never-smoker and oncogene-addicted patients were overrepresented in this highly selected cohort.

The CDR3 has 16 amino acids. V was pared by 3 bases and J by 2 bases, with 15 bases between. Germline V gene data show CDR1 as SGHTS and CDR2 as YDEGEE. The immunoSEQ assay was v3. Sequencing depth was some 2 million read pairs for survey level, about 5-6 million for deep. The method was immunoSEQ multiplex PCR; TCRdb's version includes in-frame clones alone and lacks a portion of them. The data hold tens of thousands of clones, with 55% to 75% observed a single time. Time point reported: pre-treatment sample, taken before nivolumab and TIL therapy. Sequencing was performed on blood, taken at baseline. The chain combines TRBV5-8 with TRBJ2-1; weak D call: TRBD1 (6 bases). This TCR came from a person between 30 and 79 years old with non-small cell lung cancer. The CDR3: CASSSRYRDTYNEQFF. The DNA of the CDR3 is TGTGCCAGCAGCTCCCGGTATAGGGACACCTACAATGAGCAGTTCTTC.